Listed here is a single T cell receptor beta chain. This CDR3 has 15 residues. CDR1 LGHDT and CDR2 YNNKEL come from the germline V gene (reference sequence). V shed 0 bases and J shed 10 bases, with 16 bases lying between them. Preparing the TCRbeta library involved the use of unique molecular identifiers. Each CDR3 protein gets one entry after TCRdb re-called the PCR reads with MiXCR. This sample has 400,000 to 500,000 distinct CDR3 sequences, with approximately 10% found just once. This entry is derived from a study of T-cell reconstitution after alpha-beta-depleted transplantation in children. This sequence originates from a human donor who donated a stem cell graft to a child with acute myeloid leukemia. Sequencing used PBMCs from the stem cell graft donor, obtained from the stem cell graft. This rearrangement joins TRBV3-1 to TRBJ2-1; D gene ambiguous. Written as DNA, the CDR3 is TGTGCCAGCAGCCAAGATTTGGGCCGGCGTGGCGAGCAGTTCTTC. This sequence encodes CASSQDLGRRGEQFF.